These 28 T cell receptor beta chains were all obtained from the same sample, sequenced in a study of blood T cell repertoires in COVID-19. Sequenced by immunoSEQ multiplex PCR; TCRdb stores in-frame clones only, minus some. This table holds 70,000 or so clones, 75% to 85% found once. Sequenced input: peripheral blood. These TCRs come from a human donor in a cohort sampled during active COVID-19.

The chain recombines TRBV27 with TRBJ2-1, with D possibly matching TRBD2 (5 bases). The length of the CDR3 is 16 residues. Germline values: CDR1 MNHEY, CDR2 SMNVEV (reference sequence). Trimming removed 8 bases from V and 0 bases from J, with 17 bases in between. The CDR3 is CASRLGAYSSYNEQFF. The CDR3 DNA follows: TGTGCCAGCCGCCTGGGAGCCTACAGCTCCTACAATGAGCAGTTCTTC.

V gene TRBV19 combines with J gene TRBJ1-4, with TRBD1 matching over 8 bases. V was clipped by 6 bases and J by 8 bases; unmatched bases: 8. Germline loops: CDR1 LNHDA, CDR2 SQIVND (reference sequence). This CDR3 is 14 amino acids long. CDR3 loop: CASSPQGAPEKLFF. The CDR3, as DNA: TGTGCCAGTAGCCCCCAGGGGGCGCCCGAAAAACTGTTTTTT.

The chain employs TRBV3-1 (or the pseudogene TRBV3-2) and TRBJ2-1; D remains unclear. Germline V lookup: CDR1 LGHDT, CDR2 YNNKEL (reference sequence). The CDR3 has 14 residues. The ends were cut back, 5 bases at V and 5 bases at J, with 13 bases in the middle. The CDR3 DNA is TGTGCCAGCAGCTGTTCCGGTCCCGACAATGAGCAGTTCTTC. It yields the protein CASSCSGPDNEQFF.

The chain carries TRBV6-1 and TRBJ2-6, with TRBD1 matching 8 bases. The V gene's germline CDR1 is MNHNS and CDR2 SASEGT. The V and J ends lost 4 bases and 4 bases, in that order; junction bases with no gene match: 9. The CDR3 spans 17 residues. CDR3 in DNA: TGTGCCAGCAGTGGGTTGGGGACAGGATCCGGGGCCAACGTCCTGACTTTC. This encodes CASSGLGTGSGANVLTF.

This chain joins TRBV10-3 and TRBJ2-7; D may be TRBD1 (6 bases). Germline V gives CDR1 ENHRY, CDR2 SYGVKD. The ends were cut back, 6 bases at V and 0 bases at J, with 15 bases in the middle. The CDR3 spans 15 residues. The CDR3 DNA reads TGTGCCATCAGGGATGACAGGAGGAGCTCCTACGAGCAGTACTTC. Its translation is CAIRDDRRSSYEQYF.

The chain uses TRBV5-4 and TRBJ1-4; TRBD1 agrees at 7 bases. This CDR3 has 16 residues. Trimming removed 0 bases from V and 5 bases from J; junction bases left unmatched: 7. The germline V gene encodes CDR1 SGHNT and CDR2 YYREEE (reference sequence). The CDR3 coding sequence is TGTGCCAGCAGCTTGGGGGCAGGGGGAGGAAATGAAAAACTGTTTTTT. Protein: CASSLGAGGGNEKLFF.

The V and J genes are TRBV4-1 and TRBJ2-1, with 9 positions matching TRBD1. J lost 16 bases, V lost 2 bases, and 9 bases had no gene match. The germline V gene has CDR1 MGHRA and CDR2 YSYEKL. The CDR3 loop spans 13 amino acids. The CDR3 here is CASSQLQGAVGFF. The CDR3 DNA sequence: TGCGCCAGCAGCCAATTACAGGGGGCTGTGGGCTTCTTC.

V gene TRBV10-3 combines with J gene TRBJ2-7, with TRBD2 as a possible D gene (7 bases). Trimming shortened V by 1 base and J by 7 bases, and 17 bases separated the two germline ends. The CDR3 sequence is 15 residues long. Per germline, CDR1 ENHRY and CDR2 SYGVKD. The CDR3 protein is CAISEFTEGGSEQYF. CDR3 nucleotide sequence: TGTGCCATCAGTGAGTTCACAGAGGGGGGGAGTGAGCAGTACTTC.

This chain uses TRBV15 with TRBJ1-5; 7 bases align to TRBD1. Looked up from germline, CDR1 is LNHNV and CDR2 is YYDKDF (reference sequence). V trimming: 5 bases; J trimming: 9 bases; junction bases outside the gene matches: 4. CDR3 size: 12 residues. CDR3 coding DNA: TGTGCCACCAGCGGGACAGTTTCGCCCCAGCATTTT. Its translation: CATSGTVSPQHF.

The chain carries TRBV4-1 and TRBJ2-5; D possibly corresponds to TRBD2 (5 bases). V was cut by 1 base and J by 2 bases, with 11 bases left in between. Per germline, CDR1 MGHRA and CDR2 YSYEKL. The CDR3 contains 15 residues. DNA for the CDR3: TGCGCCAGCAGCCAAGCGTTCACTAGTCAAGAGACCCAGTACTTC. As protein: CASSQAFTSQETQYF.

This clone was counted a few times. Germline is not matched at one junction end, which may reflect a read error. The V gene is TRBV6-2 or TRBV6-3, the J gene TRBJ2-7; possibly TRBD1 for D (5 bases). Germline V gene data show CDR1 as MNHEY and CDR2 as SVGEGT. CDR3 length equals 15 residues. CDR3 region: CASSYETVFSYGQYF. In nucleotides, the CDR3 is TGTGCCAGCAGTTACGAGACAGTATTCTCCTACGGGCAGTACTTC.

This rearrangement joins TRBV3-1 (or the pseudogene TRBV3-2) to TRBJ2-1; TRBD1 aligns across 10 bases. V was pared by 4 bases and J by 7 bases, with 7 bases of the junction left unmatched. This CDR3 contains 15 residues. Per the germline V gene, CDR1 is LGHDT and CDR2 is YNNKEL (reference sequence). CDR3 in DNA: TGTGCCAGCAGCCCCGGGACAGGGGTTGGGAATGAGCAGTTCTTC. Residues: CASSPGTGVGNEQFF.

The table lists this clone with a count of one. The chain carries TRBV3-1 (or the pseudogene TRBV3-2) and TRBJ2-1; D gene unclear. V lost 1 base to trimming and J lost 2 bases, with 9 bases between them. The CDR3 has 15 residues. The V gene's germline CDR1 is LGHDT and CDR2 YNNKEL (reference sequence). CDR3 sequence reads: CASSQGRSTYNEQFF. The CDR3 nucleotides are TGTGCCAGCAGCCAAGGGCGGAGTACCTACAATGAGCAGTTCTTC.

The chain links TRBV2 to TRBJ1-2; 10 bases line up with TRBD1. CDR1 and CDR2 from the germline V gene are SNHLY and FYNNEI. Germline trimming cut 6 bases from V and 3 bases from J; bases unmatched to any gene: 4. This CDR3 spans 14 amino acids. The CDR3 coding sequence is TGTGCCAGCAGCGTTGGACAGGGGGACTATGGCTACACCTTC. Translating it yields CASSVGQGDYGYTF.

The chain joins TRBV5-1 to TRBJ1-1; 7 nucleotides align to TRBD1. The CDR3 is 15 amino acids. CDR1 and CDR2 from the germline V gene are SGHRS and YFSETQ. With V trimmed by 4 bases and J by 3 bases, 9 bases remained unmatched. The CDR3 sequence is CASSPATGADTEAFF. The CDR3 region has the DNA TGCGCCAGCAGCCCGGCTACAGGGGCGGACACTGAAGCTTTCTTT.

The chain joins TRBV5-1 to TRBJ1-1; weak D call: TRBD1 (5 bases). The CDR3 is 13 residues long. V lost 4 bases and J 0 bases, leaving 7 bases between the germline ends. Germline loops: CDR1 SGHRS, CDR2 YFSETQ. CDR3 in DNA: TGCGCCAGCAGCCTGACAGTGAACACTGAAGCTTTCTTT. It specifies CASSLTVNTEAFF.

This chain connects TRBV5-1 to TRBJ1-1; maybe TRBD1 (5 bases). The CDR3 is made up of 14 amino acids. The V end was cut by 0 bases, the J end by 5 bases, with 11 bases between. Germline lookup yields CDR1 SGHRS and CDR2 YFSETQ. The CDR3 reads CASSLEAGRTEAFF. In DNA, the CDR3 is TGCGCCAGCAGCTTGGAGGCGGGGCGGACTGAAGCTTTCTTT.

The V gene is TRBV12-5, the J gene TRBJ1-1; 7 bases align to TRBD1. Germline V lookup: CDR1 LGHNT, CDR2 FRNRAP. This CDR3 contains 14 residues. V shed 7 bases and J 3 bases; nucleotides not matched to a gene: 8. The CDR3 nucleotides read TGTGCTAGTGCCGTAGGGGGACAGTACACTGAAGCTTTCTTT. It translates to CASAVGGQYTEAFF.

The chain joins TRBV7-2 to TRBJ1-1, with 7 bases lining up with TRBD1. With 6 bases clipped from V and 3 bases from J, the junction kept 4 bases outside the gene matches. This CDR3 contains 13 residues. Germline assignment: CDR1 SGHTA and CDR2 FQGNSA. CDR3 sequence (DNA): TGTGCCAGCAGACTTACAGGGGACACTGAAGCTTTCTTT. Protein sequence: CASRLTGDTEAFF. The full variable domain, in which reference TRBV7-2 and TRBJ1-1 provide the parts outside the CDR3, is GAGVSQSPSNKVTEKGKDVELRCDPISGHTALYWYRQSLGQGLEFLIYFQGNSAPDKSGLPSDRFSAERTGGSVSTLTIQRTQQEDSAVYLCASRLTGDTEAFFGQGTRLTVV.

V and J are TRBV7-9 and TRBJ1-4; 8 bases map to TRBD1. The CDR3 consists of 15 residues. Per germline, CDR1 SEHNR and CDR2 FQNEAQ (reference sequence). J gave up 3 bases and V 1 base, and 1 base lay outside the gene matches. CDR3 DNA sequence: TGTGCCAGCAGCTTAGAACAGGGGGCTAATGAAAAACTGTTTTTT. Its translation is CASSLEQGANEKLFF.

The chain combines TRBV19 with TRBJ1-5, with D perhaps matching TRBD1 (5 bases). V was cut by 3 bases and J by 1 base, with 10 bases left in between. CDR3 length equals 15 residues. Looked up from germline, CDR1 is LNHDA and CDR2 is SQIVND (reference sequence). The CDR3 DNA sequence: TGTGCCAGTAGTATCCAGGGTGAAAGCAATCAGCCCCAGCATTTT. Residues: CASSIQGESNQPQHF.

This clone has only one observation. This rearrangement joins TRBV18 to TRBJ1-1; possibly TRBD1 for D (5 bases). The V end lost 3 bases, the J end lost 3 bases, and 11 bases lay between the germline ends. From germline, CDR1 is KGHSH and CDR2 LQKENI. CDR3 length: 14 amino acids. The DNA for the CDR3 is TGTGCCAGCTCACCCCAGACAGACTACACTGAAGCTTTCTTT. Protein sequence: CASSPQTDYTEAFF. Looking up the rest from reference TRBV18 and TRBJ1-1 gives the full variable domain: NAGVMQNPRHLVRRRGQEARLRCSPMKGHSHVYWYRQLPEEGLKFMVYLQKENIIDESGMPKERFSAEFPKEGPSILRIQQVVRGDSAAYFCASSPQTDYTEAFFGQGTRLTVV.

This chain links TRBV24-1 with TRBJ1-1, with a tentative D call TRBD1 (6 bases). The length of the CDR3 is 14 residues. The germline CDR1 and CDR2 sequences are KGHDR and SFDVKD. Trimming shortened V by 2 bases and J by 8 bases, and 14 bases separated the two germline ends. In nucleotides, the CDR3 is TGTGCCACCAGTGATTCGCGTACAGGGTTAGAAGCTTTCTTT. Protein sequence: CATSDSRTGLEAFF.

The J gene is TRBJ2-3, the V gene TRBV18, with unresolved D. Per the germline V gene, CDR1 is KGHSH and CDR2 is LQKENI. The ends were cut back, 3 bases at V and 5 bases at J, with 9 bases in the middle. CDR3 length: 13 amino acids. CDR3 sequence (DNA): TGTGCCAGCTCACCTCACCCCAGAGATACGCAGTATTTT. It specifies CASSPHPRDTQYF. The full variable domain, with the rest looked up from reference TRBV18 and TRBJ2-3, is NAGVMQNPRHLVRRRGQEARLRCSPMKGHSHVYWYRQLPEEGLKFMVYLQKENIIDESGMPKERFSAEFPKEGPSILRIQQVVRGDSAAYFCASSPHPRDTQYFGPGTRLTVL.

V usage is TRBV6-6 and J usage is TRBJ2-1, with 12 bases aligning to TRBD2. With V trimmed by 5 bases and J by 9 bases, 8 bases remained unmatched. The CDR3 is 15 residues long. CDR1 and CDR2 from the germline V gene are MNHNY and SVGAGI (reference sequence). CDR3 in amino acids: CASSRPLAGGLEQFF. In DNA, the CDR3 is TGTGCCAGCAGTCGGCCACTAGCGGGAGGCCTTGAGCAGTTCTTC.

This rearrangement joins TRBV7-9 to TRBJ2-1; D is uncertain. This CDR3 is 15 amino acids long. The V end lost 3 bases, the J end lost 5 bases, and 14 bases lay between the germline ends. Looked up from germline, CDR1 is SEHNR and CDR2 is FQNEAQ (reference sequence). The CDR3 region is CASSFPPPINNEQFF. CDR3 DNA sequence: TGTGCCAGCAGCTTTCCCCCCCCAATCAACAATGAGCAGTTCTTC.

A single count supports this clone. The chain couples TRBV18 to TRBJ2-5; 9 nucleotides align to TRBD2. CDR3 length: 15 amino acids. The germline gives CDR1 KGHSH, CDR2 LQKENI. With 2 bases clipped from V and 5 bases from J, the junction kept 6 bases outside the gene matches. CDR3 protein: CASSPVGLALETQYF. The CDR3 DNA sequence: TGTGCCAGCTCACCAGTGGGACTAGCTTTGGAGACCCAGTACTTC.

V gene TRBV4-2 combines with J gene TRBJ1-4, with TRBD1 matching over 8 bases. CDR3 length: 19 residues. Germline CDR1 and CDR2: LGHNA and YNFKEQ. V was pared by 4 bases and J by 0 bases, with 13 bases of the junction left unmatched. The CDR3, as DNA: TGTGCCAGCAGCCCAAGGGGCCTGACAGGGGCGTCAACTAATGAAAAACTGTTTTTT. It specifies CASSPRGLTGASTNEKLFF.